These T cell receptor beta chains were read from a single sample in a study of T cells after yellow fever vaccination. Using its own MiXCR run on the 5' RACE reads, TCRdb lists one record per CDR3 protein. Of approximately 120,000 distinct CDR3 sequences in the sample, roughly 15% were seen once. The specimen comprised CD8+ T cells sorted from PBMCs, sampled 5 days after the yellow fever booster vaccination. Receptors originate from a man aged 18 to 35 who received the YFV17D yellow fever vaccine. Each CDR3 is given with its conserved first and last residue. D genes are given only for firm matches. Where a row states a size, it is once, few, many or the class of an expanded clone; other rows omit it.

- many TRBJ1-2 TRBV7-8 CASSLAAGPAGGYTF TGTGCCAGCAGCTTAGCCGCGGGGCCGGCGGGGGGCTACACCTTC
- - TRBJ1-2 TRBV30 CAWSVARTVGYTF TGTGCCTGGAGTGTAGCGCGGACAGTAGGCTACACCTTC
- - TRBJ2-2 TRBV29-1 CSVESGTRNTGELFF TGCAGCGTTGAATCTGGGACACGGAACACCGGGGAGCTGTTTTTT
- - TRBJ2-1 TRBV6-6 CASSYEAGSSYNEQFF TGTGCCAGCAGTTACGAGGCGGGGAGCTCCTACAATGAGCAGTTCTTC
- - TRBJ2-2 TRBV12-5 CASAEPGELFF TGTGCTAGTGCGGAGCCCGGGGAGCTGTTTTTT
- few TRBJ2-1 TRBV12-3/TRBV12-4 CASSLGEEQFF TGTGCCAGCAGTTTAGGAGAGGAGCAGTTCTTC
- few TRBJ1-4 TRBV6-2/TRBV6-3 CASSLGSMELFF TGTGCCAGCAGCCTAGGAAGTATGGAACTGTTTTTT
- - TRBJ1-5 TRBV3-1 CASSQVASGGQPQHF TGTGCCAGCAGCCAAGTAGCGAGCGGAGGGCAGCCCCAGCATTTT
- few TRBJ2-3 TRBV11-2 CASSLDRPSLRRIADTQYF TGTGCCAGCAGCTTAGATAGGCCTAGCTTACGGCGAATTGCGGATACGCAGTATTTT
- - TRBJ2-3 TRBV2 CASWSPTDTQYF TGTGCCAGCTGGTCTCCCACAGATACGCAGTATTTT
- - TRBJ2-7 TRBV12-3/TRBV12-4 CASSFGTASYEQYF TGTGCCAGCAGTTTCGGGACGGCCTCCTACGAGCAGTACTTC
TRBD2 - TRBJ2-3 TRBV6-6 CASSLISGGITDTQYF TGTGCCAGCAGTTTAATTAGCGGGGGGATCACAGATACGCAGTATTTT
TRBD2 few TRBJ2-7 TRBV6-6 CASSYPTSGGSYEQYF TGTGCCAGCAGTTACCCTACTAGCGGGGGGTCCTACGAGCAGTACTTC
TRBD1 - TRBJ1-1 TRBV10-3 CAISDPDRGDTEAFF TGTGCCATCAGTGACCCCGACAGGGGCGACACTGAAGCTTTCTTT
- - TRBJ1-1 TRBV6-5 CASSYTGTLNTEAFF TGTGCCAGCAGTTACACCGGGACCTTGAACACTGAAGCTTTCTTT
- few TRBJ1-1 TRBV6-5 CASSHSRGLSTEAFF TGTGCCAGCAGTCACTCCCGAGGTCTGAGTACTGAAGCTTTCTTT
- few TRBJ2-7 TRBV2 CASSIFIGPSYEQYF TGTGCCAGCAGTATCTTTATTGGGCCTTCCTACGAGCAGTACTTC
- few TRBJ2-3 TRBV6-1 CASSEGVGTDTQYF TGTGCCAGCAGTGAGGGGGTAGGCACAGATACGCAGTATTTT
- few TRBJ2-2 TRBV4-1 CASSQDPAGAPITGELFF TGCGCCAGCAGCCAAGATCCGGCGGGGGCCCCCATCACCGGGGAGCTGTTTTTT
- many TRBJ1-2 TRBV7-3 CASSLDRKDGYTF TGTGCCAGCAGCTTAGATAGAAAGGACGGCTACACCTTC
- - TRBJ2-1 TRBV29-1 CSGTTGTQHNEQFF TGCAGCGGGACAACCGGGACCCAGCACAATGAGCAGTTCTTC
TRBD1 many TRBJ2-3 TRBV20-1 CSARAPRAGGKLSTDTQYF TGCAGTGCTAGAGCCCCCCGGGCAGGGGGCAAACTCAGCACAGATACGCAGTATTTT